This is a list of T cell receptor beta chains from one sample in a study of cytomegalovirus exposure and HLA in healthy donors. TCRdb keeps only in-frame clones here, not all; method: immunoSEQ multiplex PCR. This table holds some 140,000 clones, 70% to 85% found once. Sample: PBMCs. Receptor source: a woman in her 50s in good health and CMV-seropositive. The CDR3 runs from the conserved cysteine through the conserved F or W. D genes are given only for firm matches. Rows may omit the clone size; those that give it use once, few, many or a size class.

D gene	V gene	clone size	J gene	CDR3 DNA	CDR3 protein
TRBD1	TRBV11-2	once	TRBJ1-1	TGTGCCAGCAGCTGGGGGACAGGGAACACTGAAGCTTTCTTT	CASSWGTGNTEAFF
-	TRBV7-2	-	TRBJ2-7	TGTGCCAGCAGCTTAGTCGGGGGGCACGAGCAGTACTTC	CASSLVGGHEQYF
TRBD1	TRBV6-5	-	TRBJ2-5	TGTGCCAGCAGTTCGCCGCGTTGGCAGGGGGAAGAGACCCAGTACTTC	CASSSPRWQGEETQYF
-	TRBV7-9	-	TRBJ2-2	TGTGCCAGCAGCTCCGATAGTCCCGGGGAGCTGTTTTTT	CASSSDSPGELFF
TRBD1	TRBV7-9	few	TRBJ2-7	TGTGCCAGCAGCTTGCCGGGACAGGGCCAAGACGAGCAGTACTTC	CASSLPGQGQDEQYF
TRBD1	TRBV19	-	TRBJ1-5	TGTGCCAGTAGTAGGAGGACAGGTAGTAGCAATCAGCCCCAGCATTTT	CASSRRTGSSNQPQHF
TRBD1	TRBV5-1	-	TRBJ1-1	TGCGCCAGCAGCTTGGCCCCTACAGGGGGCAGTAACACTGAAGCTTTCTTT	CASSLAPTGGSNTEAFF
TRBD1	TRBV19	-	TRBJ2-5	TGTGCCAGTTCAGCGTCCAGGGGGCAACAAGAGACCCAGTACTTC	CASSASRGQQETQYF
-	TRBV6-6	-	TRBJ2-5	TGTGCCAGCAGTTACTCGTTGGGGGGCCAAGAGACCCAGTACTTC	CASSYSLGGQETQYF
-	TRBV10-3	-	TRBJ1-2	TGTGCCATCAGTGAGTCGAATCCAGGGTTGGGCTACACCTTC	CAISESNPGLGYTF
-	TRBV5-1	-	TRBJ1-1	TGCGCCAGCAGGCCCACAGGAGAGAACACTGAAGCTTTCTTT	CASRPTGENTEAFF
-	TRBV6-1	-	TRBJ2-2	TGTGCCAGCAGTGGGCCCGAGATAGCCCACCTGAACACCGGGGAGCTGTTTTTT	CASSGPEIAHLNTGELFF
-	TRBV6-4	-	TRBJ1-5	TGTGCCAGCAGTGACTTACAGGGAAATCGGCCCCAGCATTTT	CASSDLQGNRPQHF
-	TRBV28	-	TRBJ2-1	TGTGCCAGCAGCGCCGCGGGTCATGAGCAGTTCTTC	CASSAAGHEQFF
-	TRBV11-3	-	TRBJ2-2	TGTGCCAGCAGCCACACAGGCGGGGAGCTGTTTTTT	CASSHTGGELFF
TRBD1	TRBV18	few	TRBJ1-4	TGTGCCAGCTCACACACCGCCACGGGGACAGTTGCAACTAATGAAAAACTGTTTTTT	CASSHTATGTVATNEKLFF
-	TRBV18	once	TRBJ1-2	TGTGCCAGCTCACCACCTTCTCTCCGGGACTATGGCTACACCTTC	CASSPPSLRDYGYTF
TRBD1	TRBV28	-	TRBJ1-6	TGTGCCAGCAGATCCCAGGGGGTTCGGGGTAATTCACCCCTCCACTTT	CASRSQGVRGNSPLHF
TRBD1	TRBV6-5	few	TRBJ2-7	TGTGCCAGCAGTTCCCGGGACAGGGGCTACGAGCAGTACTTC	CASSSRDRGYEQYF
-	TRBV2	-	TRBJ2-1	TGTGCCAGCTATGCGGGGGCGGGACGGAATGAGCAGTTCTTC	CASYAGAGRNEQFF
TRBD1	TRBV9	-	TRBJ1-1	TGTGCCAGCAGCGAGAGGACAGGGAGTGTGAACACTGAAGCTTTCTTT	CASSERTGSVNTEAFF
TRBD1	TRBV4-3	-	TRBJ1-4	TGCGCCAGCAGCCAAGGGACAGGGGCCGAAAAACTGTTTTTT	CASSQGTGAEKLFF
TRBD2	TRBV5-1	few	TRBJ2-5	TGCGCCACTTCGACTAGCGGGGAAGAGACCCAGTACTTC	CATSTSGEETQYF
-	TRBV5-1	-	TRBJ1-2	TGCGCCAGCAGCGAGACCTCAGACAGGATGCCCCACACCTTC	CASSETSDRMPHTF
-	TRBV5-4	-	TRBJ2-3	TGTGCCAGCAGCGCAGCGCGTTACGGTACTAGCACAGATACGCAGTATTTT	CASSAARYGTSTDTQYF
-	TRBV28	-	TRBJ1-5	TGTGCCAGCAGTTTAAGCAGGAAGCCCCAGCATTTT	CASSLSRKPQHF
-	TRBV28	-	TRBJ2-7	TGTGCCAGCAGTCCACCCCTCCGGGGTAACGAGCAGTACTTC	CASSPPLRGNEQYF
TRBD2	TRBV12-5	-	TRBJ2-7	TGTGCTAGTGGTTTGGTAGGACTAGCGGGGGACGTATCCTACGAGCAGTACTTC	CASGLVGLAGDVSYEQYF
TRBD2	TRBV15	-	TRBJ2-6	TGTGCCACCAGTAGCGGGGCGAGCTCTGGGGCCAACGTCCTGACTTTC	CATSSGASSGANVLTF
TRBD2	TRBV4-1	once	TRBJ2-2	TGCGCCAGCAGCCAATCCAGGACTAGCGGGACGACCGGGGAGCTGTTTTTT	CASSQSRTSGTTGELFF
TRBD1	TRBV6-6	-	TRBJ1-2	TGTGCCAGCAGCTGGACAGGAGGGGGTAACTATGGCTACACCTTC	CASSWTGGGNYGYTF
TRBD1	TRBV28	-	TRBJ1-6	TGTGCCAGCAGTTCGCTCCGGGACAGGGGGTATTCACCCCTCCACTTT	CASSSLRDRGYSPLHF
-	TRBV5-6	-	TRBJ1-4	TGTGCCAGCAGCTTGACGGGTGCCGATGAAAAACTGTTTTTT	CASSLTGADEKLFF
-	TRBV19	once	TRBJ2-2	TGTGCCAGTAGAAAGACAGCAGGAAACACCGGGGAGCTGTTTTTT	CASRKTAGNTGELFF
-	TRBV27	-	TRBJ1-2	TGTGCCAGCGGGTCAACCAGGGGTAACTATGGCTACACCTTC	CASGSTRGNYGYTF
TRBD2	TRBV9	-	TRBJ2-3	TGTGCCAGCAGCGTAGAGTTTCTAGCGGGACCCAAAACAGATACGCAGTATTTT	CASSVEFLAGPKTDTQYF
-	TRBV2	-	TRBJ2-3	TGTGCCAGCAGTCTCAGGCAAGGCGGGATCACAGATACGCAGTATTTT	CASSLRQGGITDTQYF
TRBD1	TRBV5-6	-	TRBJ2-3	TGTGCCAGCAGCTTGGGGACAAGACAGGGGACTACAGATACGCAGTATTTT	CASSLGTRQGTTDTQYF
TRBD1	TRBV30	-	TRBJ1-6	TGTGCCTGTACGACAGGGGATAATTCACCCCTCCACTTT	CACTTGDNSPLHF
TRBD2	TRBV11-3	-	TRBJ2-1	TGTGCCAGCAGCCCTGGGACTAGCGGAGGTAGAAATGAGCAGTTCTTC	CASSPGTSGGRNEQFF
-	TRBV20-1	-	TRBJ2-5	TGCAGCGCGACAGAACAAGAGACCCAGTACTTC	CSATEQETQYF
TRBD1	TRBV28	-	TRBJ1-2	TGTGCCAGCAGTTTAAGGGGGCCTAACTATGGCTACACCTTC	CASSLRGPNYGYTF